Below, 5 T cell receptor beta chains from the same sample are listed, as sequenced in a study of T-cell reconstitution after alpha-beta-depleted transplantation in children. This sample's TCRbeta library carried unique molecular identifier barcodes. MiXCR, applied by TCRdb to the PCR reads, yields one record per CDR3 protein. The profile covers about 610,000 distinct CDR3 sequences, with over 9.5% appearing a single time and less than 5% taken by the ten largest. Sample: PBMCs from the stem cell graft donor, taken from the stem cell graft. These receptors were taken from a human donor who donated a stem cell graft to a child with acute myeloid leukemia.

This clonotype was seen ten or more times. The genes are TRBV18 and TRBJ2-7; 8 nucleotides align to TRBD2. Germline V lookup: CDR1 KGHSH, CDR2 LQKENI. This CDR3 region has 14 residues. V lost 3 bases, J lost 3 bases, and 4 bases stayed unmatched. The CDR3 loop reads CASSPGTSGYEQYF. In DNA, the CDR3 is TGTGCCAGCTCACCCGGCACTAGCGGCTACGAGCAGTACTTC.

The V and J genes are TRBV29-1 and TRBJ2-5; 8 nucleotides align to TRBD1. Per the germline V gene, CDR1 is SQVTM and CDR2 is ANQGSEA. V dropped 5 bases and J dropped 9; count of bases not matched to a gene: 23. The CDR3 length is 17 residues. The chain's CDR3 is CSVPSQDRAPINSAQYF. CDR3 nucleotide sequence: TGCAGCGTTCCCTCCCAGGACAGGGCACCGATAAATAGTGCCCAGTACTTC.

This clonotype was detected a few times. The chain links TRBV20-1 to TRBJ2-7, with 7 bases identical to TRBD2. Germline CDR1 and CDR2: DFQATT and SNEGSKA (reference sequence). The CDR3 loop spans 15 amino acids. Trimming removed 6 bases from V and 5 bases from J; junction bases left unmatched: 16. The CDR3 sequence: CSAGIPRGGSHEQYF. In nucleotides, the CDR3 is TGCAGTGCGGGTATACCCCGGGGAGGGTCCCACGAGCAGTACTTC.

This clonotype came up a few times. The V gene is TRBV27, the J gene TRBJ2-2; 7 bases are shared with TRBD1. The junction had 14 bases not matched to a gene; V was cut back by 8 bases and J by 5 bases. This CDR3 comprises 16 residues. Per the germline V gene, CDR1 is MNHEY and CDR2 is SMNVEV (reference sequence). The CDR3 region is CASGALTGAGTGELFF. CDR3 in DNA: TGTGCCAGCGGCGCACTTACAGGGGCTGGGACCGGGGAGCTGTTTTTT.

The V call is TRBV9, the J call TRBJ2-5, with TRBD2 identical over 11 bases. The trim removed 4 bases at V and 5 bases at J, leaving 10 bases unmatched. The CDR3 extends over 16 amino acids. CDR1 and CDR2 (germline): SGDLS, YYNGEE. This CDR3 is CASSPSGTSGHETQYF. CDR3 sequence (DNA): TGTGCCAGCAGCCCATCCGGGACTAGCGGACACGAGACCCAGTACTTC.